This T cell receptor beta chain was documented in a study of OX40 agonist ivuxolimab in advanced cancers. With regard to the full study: Ivuxolimab was a fully human IgG2 agonistic monoclonal antibody targeting the costimulatory receptor OX40 (CD134). The paper covers the monotherapy dose-escalation part of the phase I ivuxolimab trial, which included N of about 50 patients. Patients were allowed to have had prior anti-PD-1, anti-PD-L1 or anti-CTLA-4 therapy, and around 41% of the dose-escalation patients had previously received checkpoint inhibitors. In the dose-escalation cohort, approximately 80% of patients were male, and the mean age was around 60 years with a range of about 20 to 80. Peripheral TCRbeta sequencing was intended to test whether TCR sequence diversity was altered and clonal T-cell expansion was caused by ivuxolimab. Intravenous ivuxolimab was administered to patients every 2 weeks at six dose levels: 0.01, 0.1, 0.3, 1.5, 3 and 10 mg/kg. Of the roughly 52 patients in dose escalation, 19 had hepatocellular carcinoma, about 15 had melanoma, 9 had renal cell carcinoma and 9 had head and neck cancer. Partial responses occurred in three dose-escalation patients, of whom one had hepatocellular carcinoma and two had cutaneous melanoma. Overall study outcomes, separate from this receptor: After ivuxolimab, more expanded clones were found on average in CD8+ T cells than in CD4+ T cells. Clonal expansion of both CD4+ and CD8+ blood T cells was observed from baseline to week 6 at doses 0.1 to 3.0 mg/kg. Low levels of normalized T-cell clonal expansion were also shown by some nonresponding patients. In partial responders in the 0.1-3.0 mg/kg groups, normalized peripheral clonal expansion was found to be among the lowest, especially among CD8+ T cells. Antigen specificity was not determined for the clonally expanded peripheral T cells.

A remark on this clone: No cognate antigen has been identified for it. Per-base qualities were not stored, and no clone one base away is much larger.

For sequencing of the TCRbeta CDR3 region, genomic DNA was extracted from the sorted cells. The immunoSEQ Assay was used for sequencing of TCRbeta CDR3 regions. Entries here come from immuneACCESS through TCRdb and include only in-frame sequences with V and J called. Some clones fail to appear in such tables; in the studies checked, an unresolved V gene covers under half of the shortfall, and the cause of the remainder is unknown. The sample includes 73,000 or so clones, with around 84% observed a single time. Over 2% of the sample is held by the ten biggest clonotypes. The trial excluded patients who had a history of autoimmune disease or who were on systemic immunosuppression. Peripheral blood for TCR sequencing was collected from all dose cohorts at baseline, on cycle 4 day 1, and on cycle 7 day 1. Samples came from an open-label, multicenter, first-in-human phase I dose-escalation trial of ivuxolimab. Adults with locally advanced or metastatic melanoma, renal cell carcinoma, hepatocellular carcinoma or head and neck squamous cell carcinoma were enrolled in the trial. CD4+ and CD8+ T cells were sorted separately from peripheral blood before TCR sequencing.

Spanning cysteine to phenylalanine, the CDR3 consists of 12 amino acids. Only the CDR3 part of the read is kept: 36 bases, read in frame from the first base. V loses 1 base of germline sequence and J loses 3 bases, and the interval between the two ends is 3 bases. The germline V gene yields SGHRS for CDR1 and YFSETQ for CDR2. The sample here was CD4+ or CD8+ T cells sorted from blood, taken in a trial of the OX40 agonist ivuxolimab. The chain is encoded by TRBV5-1 joined to TRBJ2-3, with no reliable assignment of the D segment. The sequence came from an adult with an advanced solid tumor such as melanoma, head and neck, liver or kidney cancer. The CDR3: CASSLTTDTQYF. In nucleotides, the sequence is TGCGCCAGCAGCTTGACTACAGATACGCAGTATTTT.